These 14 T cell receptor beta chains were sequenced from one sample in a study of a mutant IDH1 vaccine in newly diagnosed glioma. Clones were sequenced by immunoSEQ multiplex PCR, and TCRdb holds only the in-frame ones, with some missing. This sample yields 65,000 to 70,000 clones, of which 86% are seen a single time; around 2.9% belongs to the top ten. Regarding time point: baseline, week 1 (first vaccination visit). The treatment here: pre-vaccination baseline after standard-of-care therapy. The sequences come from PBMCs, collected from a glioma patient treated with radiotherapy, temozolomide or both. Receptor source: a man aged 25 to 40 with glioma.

This chain's CDR3 is CASSLGDNMNTEAFF. CDR3 bases: TGTGCCAGCAGCTTGGGTGACAACATGAACACTGAAGCTTTCTTT. The chain is built from TRBV5-8 and TRBJ1-1, with D unresolved. The length of the CDR3 is 15 residues. Trimming pared 0 bases from V and 0 bases from J, leaving 9 bases between. The germline CDR1 and CDR2 sequences are SGHTS and YDEGEE.

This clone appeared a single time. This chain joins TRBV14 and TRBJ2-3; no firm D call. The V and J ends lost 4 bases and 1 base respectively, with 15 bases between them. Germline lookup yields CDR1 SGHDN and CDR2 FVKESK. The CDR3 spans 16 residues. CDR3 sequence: CASSPHSGSGTDTQYF. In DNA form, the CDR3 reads TGTGCCAGCAGCCCTCACAGTGGCAGCGGCACAGATACGCAGTATTTT.

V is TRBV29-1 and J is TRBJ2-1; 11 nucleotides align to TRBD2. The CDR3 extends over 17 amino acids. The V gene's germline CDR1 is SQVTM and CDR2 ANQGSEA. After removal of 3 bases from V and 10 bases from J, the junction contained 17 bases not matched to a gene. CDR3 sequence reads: CSVEISPPSGGQTEQFF. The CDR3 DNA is TGCAGCGTTGAGATTTCACCTCCTAGCGGGGGGCAAACGGAGCAGTTCTTC.

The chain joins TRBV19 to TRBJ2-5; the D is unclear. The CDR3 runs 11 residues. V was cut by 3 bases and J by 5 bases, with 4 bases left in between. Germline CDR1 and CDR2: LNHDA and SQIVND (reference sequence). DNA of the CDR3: TGTGCCAGTAGTATCTGGGAGACCCAGTACTTC. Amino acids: CASSIWETQYF.

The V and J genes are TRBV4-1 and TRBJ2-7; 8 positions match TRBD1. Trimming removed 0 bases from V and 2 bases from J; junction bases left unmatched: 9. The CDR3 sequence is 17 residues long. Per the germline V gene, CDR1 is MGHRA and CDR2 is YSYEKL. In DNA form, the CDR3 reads TGCGCCAGCAGCCAAGATCACCCCGCAGGGGGCCCCTACGAGCAGTACTTC. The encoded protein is CASSQDHPAGGPYEQYF.

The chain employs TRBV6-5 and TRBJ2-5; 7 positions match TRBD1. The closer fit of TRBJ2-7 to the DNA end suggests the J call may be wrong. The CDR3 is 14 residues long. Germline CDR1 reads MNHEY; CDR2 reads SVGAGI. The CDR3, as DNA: TGTGCCAGCAGTCAACGGACAGGCGGCTACGAGCAGTACTTC. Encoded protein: CASSQRTGGYEQYF.

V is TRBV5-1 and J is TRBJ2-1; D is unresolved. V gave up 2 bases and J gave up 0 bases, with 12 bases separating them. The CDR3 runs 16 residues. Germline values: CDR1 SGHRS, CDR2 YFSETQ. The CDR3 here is CASSLGEHSSYNEQFF. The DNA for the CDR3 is TGCGCCAGCAGCTTAGGTGAACACAGCTCCTACAATGAGCAGTTCTTC.

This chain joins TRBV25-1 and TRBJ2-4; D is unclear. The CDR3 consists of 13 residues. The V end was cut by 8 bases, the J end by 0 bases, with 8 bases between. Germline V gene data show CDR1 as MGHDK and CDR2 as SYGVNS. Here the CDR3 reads CASSAAAKNIQYF. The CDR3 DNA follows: TGTGCCAGCTCTGCAGCAGCCAAAAACATTCAGTACTTC.

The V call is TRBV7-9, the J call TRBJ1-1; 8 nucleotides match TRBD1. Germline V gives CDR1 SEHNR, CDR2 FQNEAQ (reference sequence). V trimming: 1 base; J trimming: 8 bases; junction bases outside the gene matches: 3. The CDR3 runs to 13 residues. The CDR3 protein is CASSLGGTGEAFF. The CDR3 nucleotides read TGTGCCAGCAGCTTAGGAGGGACAGGCGAAGCTTTCTTT.

The CDR3 DNA reads as TGTGCCAGCAGTTCGCCGGCCAACGTCCTGACTTTC. Encoded protein: CASSSPANVLTF. The rearrangement joins TRBV6-5 to TRBJ2-6; D is undetermined. CDR1 and CDR2 from the germline V gene are MNHEY and SVGAGI. There are 12 residues in the CDR3. V lost 4 bases, J lost 6 bases, and 4 bases lay in between.

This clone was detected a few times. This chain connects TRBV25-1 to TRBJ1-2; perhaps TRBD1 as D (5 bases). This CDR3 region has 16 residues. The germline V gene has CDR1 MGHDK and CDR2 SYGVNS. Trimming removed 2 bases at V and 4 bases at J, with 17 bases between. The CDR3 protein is CASSEGSPGPFYGYTF. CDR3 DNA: TGTGCCAGCAGTGAAGGCTCCCCGGGACCGTTCTATGGCTACACCTTC.

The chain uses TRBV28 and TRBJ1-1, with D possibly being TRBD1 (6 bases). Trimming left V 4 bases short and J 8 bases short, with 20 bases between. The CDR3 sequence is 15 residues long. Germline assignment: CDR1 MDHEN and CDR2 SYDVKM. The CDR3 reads CASSSRQASWWEAFF. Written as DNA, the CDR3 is TGTGCCAGCAGTTCCCGACAGGCGTCTTGGTGGGAAGCTTTCTTT.

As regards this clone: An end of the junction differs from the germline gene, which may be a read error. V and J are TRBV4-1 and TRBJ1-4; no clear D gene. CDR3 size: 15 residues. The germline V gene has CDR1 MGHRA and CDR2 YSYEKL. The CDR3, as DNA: TGCGCCAGCAGCCAAAGCTTACGGGCTAATGAAGAACTGTTTTTT. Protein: CASSQSLRANEELFF.

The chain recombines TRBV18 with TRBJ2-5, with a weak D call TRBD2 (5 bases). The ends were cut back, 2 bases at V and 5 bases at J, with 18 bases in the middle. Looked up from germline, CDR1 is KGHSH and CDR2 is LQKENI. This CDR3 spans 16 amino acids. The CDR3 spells CASSPAGLPNGETQYF. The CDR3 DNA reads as TGTGCCAGCTCACCAGCAGGACTTCCAAATGGGGAGACCCAGTACTTC.